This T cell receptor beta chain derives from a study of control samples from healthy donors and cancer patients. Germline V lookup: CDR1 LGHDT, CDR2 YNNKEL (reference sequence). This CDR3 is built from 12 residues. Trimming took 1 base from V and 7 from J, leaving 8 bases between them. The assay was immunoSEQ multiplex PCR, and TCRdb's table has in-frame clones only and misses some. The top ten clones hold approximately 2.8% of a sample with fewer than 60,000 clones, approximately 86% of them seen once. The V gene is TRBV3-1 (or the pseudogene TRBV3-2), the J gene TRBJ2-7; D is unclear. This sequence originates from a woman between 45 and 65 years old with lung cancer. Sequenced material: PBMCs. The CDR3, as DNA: TGTGCCAGCAGCCAAGTAGTTTGGGAGCAGTACTTC. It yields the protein CASSQVVWEQYF.